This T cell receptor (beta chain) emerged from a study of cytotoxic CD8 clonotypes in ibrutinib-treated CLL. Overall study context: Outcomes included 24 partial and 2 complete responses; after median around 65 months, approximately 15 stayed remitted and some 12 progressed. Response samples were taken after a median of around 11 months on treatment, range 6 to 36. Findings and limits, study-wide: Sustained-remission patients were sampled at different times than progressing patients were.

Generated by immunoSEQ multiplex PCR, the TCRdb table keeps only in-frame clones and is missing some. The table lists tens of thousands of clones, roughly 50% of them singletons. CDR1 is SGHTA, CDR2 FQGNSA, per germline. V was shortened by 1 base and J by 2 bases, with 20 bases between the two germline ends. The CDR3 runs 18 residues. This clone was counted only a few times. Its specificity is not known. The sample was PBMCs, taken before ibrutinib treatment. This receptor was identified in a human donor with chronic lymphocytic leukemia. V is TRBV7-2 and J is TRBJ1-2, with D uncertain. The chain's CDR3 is CASSLDFFWGTGNYGYTF. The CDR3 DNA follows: TGTGCCAGCAGCTTAGATTTCTTTTGGGGTACGGGAAACTATGGCTACACCTTC. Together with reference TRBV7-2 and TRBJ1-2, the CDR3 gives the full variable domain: GAGVSQSPSNKVTEKGKDVELRCDPISGHTALYWYRQSLGQGLEFLIYFQGNSAPDKSGLPSDRFSAERTGGSVSTLTIQRTQQEDSAVYLCASSLDFFWGTGNYGYTFGSGTRLTVV.